These 26 T cell receptor beta chains came from one sample sequenced in a study of beta chain features in type 1 diabetes. Every isolated RNA sample was fully reverse transcribed, so sequencing captured expressed TCRB transcripts. Here immunoSEQ multiplex PCR was the method, and the copy in TCRdb shows in-frame clones only, minus some. The data contain 330,000 or so clones, about 20% of them singletons. The sequenced material came from naive CD4+ T cells from blood. These receptor sequences come from a young woman in good health.

The chain carries TRBV18 and TRBJ1-2; 7 bases line up with TRBD1. Germline loops: CDR1 KGHSH, CDR2 LQKENI. The V segment lost 0 bases and the J segment 5 bases; nucleotides outside the gene matches: 3. The CDR3 totals 14 residues. CDR3 protein: CASSPPSQGYGYTF. Here the CDR3 DNA reads TGTGCCAGCTCACCACCGTCACAGGGGTATGGCTACACCTTC.

This clone has only a few counts. J is TRBJ1-4 and V is TRBV7-9; D remains ambiguous. V lost 5 bases to trimming and J lost 7 bases, with 14 bases between them. Germline loops: CDR1 SEHNR, CDR2 FQNEAQ (reference sequence). The CDR3 spans 14 residues. For the CDR3, the DNA is TGTGCCAGCAGCCGTCAGAGGAGTGGTGAAAAACTGTTTTTT. It translates to CASSRQRSGEKLFF.

CDR3 in amino acids: CAWVQGASEAFF. As DNA, the CDR3 is TGTGCCTGGGTACAGGGGGCATCTGAAGCTTTCTTT. The rearrangement uses TRBV30 and TRBJ1-1, with 9 nucleotides matching TRBD1. The CDR3 covers 12 residues. Unmatched junction bases numbered 4, after V lost 5 bases and J lost 6 bases. Germline V lookup: CDR1 GTSNPN, CDR2 SVGIG (reference sequence).

The table lists this clone with a few counts. The chain is built from TRBV7-2 and TRBJ2-3, with TRBD2 matching over 15 bases. Germline-derived CDR1 and CDR2 are SGHTA and FQGNSA. The CDR3 is made up of 18 amino acids. V dropped 1 base and J dropped 2; count of bases not matched to a gene: 4. In DNA, the CDR3 is TGTGCCAGCAGCTTAGTGGGGACTAGCGGGGGGTTCACAGATACGCAGTATTTT. Translated: CASSLVGTSGGFTDTQYF.

This clone was found once. The chain employs TRBV2 and TRBJ2-1; 11 nucleotides agree with TRBD1. CDR1 is SNHLY and CDR2 is FYNNEI in the germline V gene. This CDR3 comprises 13 residues. The CDR3 loop reads CATGTGGYNEQFF. CDR3 DNA sequence: TGTGCTACCGGGACAGGGGGTTACAATGAGCAGTTCTTC. The full variable domain, with the rest looked up from reference TRBV2 and TRBJ2-1, is EPEVTQTPSHQVTQMGQEVILRCVPISNHLYFYWYRQILGQKVEFLVSFYNNEISEKSEIFDDQFSVERPDGSNFTLKIRSTKLEDSAMYFCATGTGGYNEQFFGPGTRLTVL.

There are a few counts of this clone. The chain has TRBV30 and TRBJ1-1, with a weak D call TRBD1 (5 bases). The CDR3 spans 14 residues. Germline V lookup: CDR1 GTSNPN, CDR2 SVGIG (reference sequence). V was cut by 4 bases and J by 4 bases, with 16 bases left in between. CDR3 DNA: TGTGCCTGGACCCCCGGGCAGGGAAGCACTGAAGCTTTCTTT. It translates to CAWTPGQGSTEAFF.

Written as DNA, the CDR3 is TGCGCCAGCAGCCATTTACAGGGGGCAAGGAATGGCTACACCTTC. Amino acids: CASSHLQGARNGYTF. This chain links TRBV4-1 with TRBJ1-2, with 9 bases that match TRBD1. Per the germline V gene, CDR1 is MGHRA and CDR2 is YSYEKL. CDR3 length: 15 amino acids. The V segment lost 3 bases and the J segment 6 bases; nucleotides outside the gene matches: 8.

Points on this clone: The same CDR3 arises from other DNA sequences in this sample as well. The chain recombines TRBV5-1 with TRBJ2-2, with 10 bases identical to TRBD2. The germline V gene has CDR1 SGHRS and CDR2 YFSETQ. This CDR3 region has 15 residues. V lost 2 bases and J lost 2; bases outside the gene matches: 0. DNA of the CDR3: TGCGCCAGCAGCTTACTAGCGGGAAACACCGGGGAGCTGTTTTTT. It is translated as CASSLLAGNTGELFF.

J is TRBJ2-4 and V is TRBV7-2; D may be TRBD1 (6 bases). Germline V CDR1 and CDR2: SGHTA, FQGNSA. The ends were cut back, 5 bases at V and 7 bases at J, with 12 bases in the middle. The CDR3 runs to 13 residues. The CDR3, as DNA: TGTGCCAGCAGCCCGGACAGTCGGAACATTCAGTACTTC. This sequence encodes CASSPDSRNIQYF.

The V gene is TRBV6-5, the J gene TRBJ2-5, with D possibly TRBD1 on 6 matching bases. The CDR3 runs to 15 residues. V gave up 5 bases and J gave up 1 base, with 14 bases separating them. Germline-derived CDR1 and CDR2 are MNHEY and SVGAGI. The CDR3 sequence is CASSQKGQIQETQYF. DNA of the CDR3: TGTGCCAGCAGTCAAAAAGGACAGATCCAAGAGACCCAGTACTTC.

The chain employs TRBV29-1 and TRBJ2-2; D call uncertain. CDR3 size: 13 residues. The ends were cut back, 4 bases at V and 3 bases at J, with 9 bases in the middle. CDR1 and CDR2 from the germline V gene are SQVTM and ANQGSEA. CDR3 nucleotide sequence: TGCAGCGTTGGAGCGCAAGACACCGGGGAGCTGTTTTTT. This sequence encodes CSVGAQDTGELFF.

The J gene is TRBJ2-1, the V gene TRBV21-1; the DNA was not compared with TRBD1, the D call given in the table. TRBV21-1 is a known pseudogene. The CDR3 loop spans 18 amino acids. The CDR3 protein is CASSKGFARGRPYNEQFF. The CDR3 nucleotides are TGTGCCAGCAGCAAAGGGTTCGCCAGGGGCCGTCCATACAATGAGCAGTTCTTC.

This clone was counted a few times. This chain links TRBV6-5 with TRBJ2-7; D perhaps matches TRBD2 (5 bases). The germline V gene has CDR1 MNHEY and CDR2 SVGAGI. The CDR3 spans 15 residues. V lost 1 base and J lost 2, with 12 bases in between. CDR3 loop: CASSYWASLPYEQYF. The CDR3, as DNA: TGTGCCAGCAGTTACTGGGCTAGCTTGCCCTACGAGCAGTACTTC.

The chain couples TRBV10-3 to TRBJ2-6; no reliable D call. The germline CDR1 and CDR2 sequences are ENHRY and SYGVKD. The ends were cut back, 3 bases at V and 4 bases at J, with 7 bases in the middle. The CDR3 loop spans 14 amino acids. The CDR3, as DNA: TGTGCCATCAGTGACTTAGCCGGGGCCAACGTCCTGACTTTC. Protein: CAISDLAGANVLTF.

The rearrangement links TRBV2 to TRBJ1-2; 7 positions agree with TRBD1. The CDR3 loop spans 13 amino acids. Per germline, CDR1 SNHLY and CDR2 FYNNEI. The junction had 4 bases not matched to a gene; V was cut back by 5 bases and J by 4 bases. CDR3 in DNA: TGTGCCAGCAGTAGACAGGGTCCCTATGGCTACACCTTC. Its protein is CASSRQGPYGYTF.

The rearrangement uses TRBV30 and TRBJ2-4, with 9 bases fitting TRBD1. Germline lookup yields CDR1 GTSNPN and CDR2 SVGIG (reference sequence). The CDR3 covers 15 residues. V shed 5 bases and J 3 bases; nucleotides not matched to a gene: 8. CDR3 coding DNA: TGTGCCTGGTCTAGGACAGGGGCTGGCAAAAACATTCAGTACTTC. Its protein product is CAWSRTGAGKNIQYF. The entire variable domain, with the rest obtained from reference TRBV30 and TRBJ2-4, is as follows: SQTIHQWPATLVQPVGSPLSLECTVEGTSNPNLYWYRQAAGRGLQLLFYSVGIGQISSEVPQNLSASRPQDRQFILSSKKLLLSDSGFYLCAWSRTGAGKNIQYFGAGTRLSVL.

CDR3 in DNA: TGTGCCAGCAGCTTACAGGGGGGCCCCGGCACTGAAGCTTTCTTT. It translates to CASSLQGGPGTEAFF. J is TRBJ1-1 and V is TRBV5-6; TRBD1 aligns across 8 bases. Germline values: CDR1 SGHDT, CDR2 YYEEEE. The CDR3 has 15 residues. Unmatched junction bases numbered 7, after V lost 2 bases and J lost 4 bases.

Points on this clone: An end of the junction differs from the germline gene, which may be a read error. The chain employs TRBV5-1 and TRBJ2-5; D is undetermined. The germline gives CDR1 SGHRS, CDR2 YFSETQ. The length of the CDR3 is 12 residues. The CDR3: CASSQTGEAQYF. DNA of the CDR3: TGCGCCAGCAGCCAAACCGGAGAGGCCCAGTACTTC.

J is TRBJ2-2 and V is TRBV2; D is perhaps TRBD1 (5 bases). Trimming stripped 5 bases from V and 4 bases from J, with 17 bases between. This CDR3 contains 16 residues. Germline CDR1 is SNHLY and CDR2 is FYNNEI. CDR3 sequence reads: CASSQDSPLSTGELFF. The CDR3, as DNA: TGTGCCAGCAGTCAAGACAGCCCCTTAAGCACCGGGGAGCTGTTTTTT.

This clone has a single count. The chain uses TRBV7-9 and TRBJ2-1, with D perhaps TRBD1 (6 bases). The V and J ends lost 5 bases and 4 bases respectively, with 18 bases between them. CDR3 length: 16 amino acids. In germline, CDR1 is SEHNR, CDR2 FQNEAQ (reference sequence). The CDR3 sequence: CASSVLLNREYNEQFF. CDR3 DNA sequence: TGTGCCAGCAGCGTGCTGTTGAACAGGGAATACAATGAGCAGTTCTTC.

V is TRBV7-9 and J is TRBJ2-5; 12 nucleotides match TRBD2. The CDR3 contains 15 residues. After removal of 6 bases from V and 2 bases from J, the junction contained 4 bases not matched to a gene. Germline CDR1 and CDR2: SEHNR and FQNEAQ (reference sequence). The CDR3: CASRASGRGQETQYF. The CDR3 nucleotides are TGTGCCAGCAGAGCTAGCGGGAGGGGGCAAGAGACCCAGTACTTC.

The rearrangement links TRBV21-1 to TRBJ2-7; the D segment call TRBD2 is taken from the table without a DNA check. TRBV21-1 is recorded as a pseudogene. The CDR3 is 15 amino acids. The CDR3 sequence is CASSQRLAGSYEQYF. The CDR3 DNA reads TGTGCCAGCAGCCAACGGCTAGCGGGATCCTACGAGCAGTACTTC.

There are a few counts of this clone. The chain is built from TRBV2 and TRBJ2-7; 9 bases line up with TRBD2. V dropped 6 bases and J dropped 11; count of bases not matched to a gene: 20. Per the germline V gene, CDR1 is SNHLY and CDR2 is FYNNEI. This CDR3 region has 16 residues. In nucleotides, the CDR3 is TGTGCCAGCAGACCCAGCGGGAGGTCTCCCCTACGAAGGAAGTACTTC. The encoded protein is CASRPSGRSPLRRKYF.

The V and J genes are TRBV29-1 and TRBJ2-1; D is ambiguous. V lost 4 bases, J lost 9 bases, and 10 bases lay in between. The CDR3 is made up of 11 amino acids. Germline CDR1 is SQVTM and CDR2 is ANQGSEA. The CDR3 bases are TGCAGCGTTGCACGGTTGATTGAGCAGTTCTTC. Amino acids: CSVARLIEQFF.

The chain combines TRBV5-1 with TRBJ2-7; 10 nucleotides agree with TRBD1. This CDR3 is 14 amino acids long. Germline V lookup: CDR1 SGHRS, CDR2 YFSETQ. With V trimmed by 3 bases and J by 7 bases, 7 bases remained unmatched. The chain's CDR3 is CASSWGQGMWEQYF. In nucleotides, the CDR3 is TGCGCCAGCAGCTGGGGACAGGGGATGTGGGAGCAGTACTTC.

The gene calls are TRBV18 and TRBJ1-1; D unresolved. CDR3 length equals 15 residues. The V gene's germline CDR1 is KGHSH and CDR2 LQKENI. V lost 6 bases and J lost 3, with 17 bases in between. The chain's CDR3 is CASSPGGRLDTEAFF. Here the CDR3 DNA reads TGTGCCAGCTCCCCCGGAGGGCGTCTGGACACTGAAGCTTTCTTT.